This T cell receptor (beta chain) is drawn from a study of control samples from healthy donors and cancer patients. The CDR3 has 16 residues. The germline CDR1 and CDR2 sequences are LGHDT and YNNKEL (reference sequence). J was trimmed by 1 base and V by 2 bases; bases with no gene match: 6. Only in-frame clones appear in the TCRdb table, and some are missing; sequencing was by immunoSEQ multiplex PCR. The sample gives over 100,000 clones, about 91% of which show up once; 3.4% is in the top ten. This sequence originates from a man aged 40-49 years in good health. The sequenced material came from blood. J is TRBJ1-2 and V is TRBV3-1 (or the pseudogene TRBV3-2); 8 bases are a match to TRBD1. The CDR3 loop reads CASSQRQGRGNYGYTF. DNA for the CDR3: TGTGCCAGCAGCCAAAGACAGGGGCGGGGTAACTATGGCTACACCTTC.